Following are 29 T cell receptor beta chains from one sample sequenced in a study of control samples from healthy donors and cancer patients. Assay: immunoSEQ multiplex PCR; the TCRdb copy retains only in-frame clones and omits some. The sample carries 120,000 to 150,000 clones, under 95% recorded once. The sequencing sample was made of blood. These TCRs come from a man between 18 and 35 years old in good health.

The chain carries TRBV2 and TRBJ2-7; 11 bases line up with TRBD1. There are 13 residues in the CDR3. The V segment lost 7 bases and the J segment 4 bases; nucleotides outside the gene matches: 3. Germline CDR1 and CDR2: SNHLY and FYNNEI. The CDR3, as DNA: TGTGCCAGCATAGGGACAGGGGGGTACGAGCAGTACTTC. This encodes CASIGTGGYEQYF.

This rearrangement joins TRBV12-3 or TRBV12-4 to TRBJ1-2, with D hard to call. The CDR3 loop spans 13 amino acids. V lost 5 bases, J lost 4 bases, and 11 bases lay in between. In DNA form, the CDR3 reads TGTGCCAGCAGTCGACACACCCGCTATGGCTACACCTTC. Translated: CASSRHTRYGYTF.

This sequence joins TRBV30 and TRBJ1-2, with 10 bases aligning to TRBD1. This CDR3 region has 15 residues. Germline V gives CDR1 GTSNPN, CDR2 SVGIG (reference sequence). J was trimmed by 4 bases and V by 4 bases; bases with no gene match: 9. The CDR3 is CAWNPSTGGSYGYTF. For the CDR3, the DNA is TGTGCCTGGAATCCCTCGACAGGGGGCAGCTATGGCTACACCTTC.

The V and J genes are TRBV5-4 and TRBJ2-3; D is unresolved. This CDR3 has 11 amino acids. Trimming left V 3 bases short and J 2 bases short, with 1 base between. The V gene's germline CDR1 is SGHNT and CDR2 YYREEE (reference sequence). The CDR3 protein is CASSSTDTQYF. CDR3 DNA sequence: TGTGCCAGCAGCTCCACAGATACGCAGTATTTT.

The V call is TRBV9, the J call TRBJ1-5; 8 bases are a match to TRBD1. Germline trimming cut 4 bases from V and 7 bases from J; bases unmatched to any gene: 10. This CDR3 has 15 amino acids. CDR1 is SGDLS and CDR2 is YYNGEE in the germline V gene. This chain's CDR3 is CASSPSDRGVQPQHF. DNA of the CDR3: TGTGCCAGCAGCCCCAGCGACAGGGGTGTACAGCCCCAGCATTTT.

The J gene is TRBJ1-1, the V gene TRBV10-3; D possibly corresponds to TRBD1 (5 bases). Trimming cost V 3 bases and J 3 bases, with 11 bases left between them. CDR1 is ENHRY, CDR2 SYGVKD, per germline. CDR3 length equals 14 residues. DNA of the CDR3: TGTGCCATCAGTGACTCAGGGTGGGACACTGAAGCTTTCTTT. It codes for CAISDSGWDTEAFF.

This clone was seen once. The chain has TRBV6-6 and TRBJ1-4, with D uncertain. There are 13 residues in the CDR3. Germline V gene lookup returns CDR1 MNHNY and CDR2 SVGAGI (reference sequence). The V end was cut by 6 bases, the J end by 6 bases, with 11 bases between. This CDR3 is CASRSEPYEKLFF. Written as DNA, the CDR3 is TGTGCCAGCAGGTCAGAGCCCTATGAAAAACTGTTTTTT.

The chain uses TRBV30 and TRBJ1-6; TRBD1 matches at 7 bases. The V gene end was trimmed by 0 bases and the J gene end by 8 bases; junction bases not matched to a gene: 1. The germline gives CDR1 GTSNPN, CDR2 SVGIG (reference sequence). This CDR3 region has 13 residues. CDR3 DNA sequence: TGTGCCTGGAGTGTGACAGGGCATTCACCCCTCCACTTT. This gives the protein CAWSVTGHSPLHF.

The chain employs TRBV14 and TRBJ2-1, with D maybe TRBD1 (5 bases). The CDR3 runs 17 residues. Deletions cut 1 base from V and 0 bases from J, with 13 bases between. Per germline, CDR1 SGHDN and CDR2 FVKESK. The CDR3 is CASSQGSYRSSYNEQFF. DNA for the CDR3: TGTGCCAGCAGCCAAGGCTCTTACAGGAGCTCCTACAATGAGCAGTTCTTC.

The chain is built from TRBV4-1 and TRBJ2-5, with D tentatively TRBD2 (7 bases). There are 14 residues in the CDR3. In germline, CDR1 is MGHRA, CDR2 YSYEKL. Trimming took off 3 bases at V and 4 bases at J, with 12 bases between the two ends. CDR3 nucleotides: TGCGCCAGCAGCCACTCGGGGGGCCGAGAGACCCAGTACTTC. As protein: CASSHSGGRETQYF.

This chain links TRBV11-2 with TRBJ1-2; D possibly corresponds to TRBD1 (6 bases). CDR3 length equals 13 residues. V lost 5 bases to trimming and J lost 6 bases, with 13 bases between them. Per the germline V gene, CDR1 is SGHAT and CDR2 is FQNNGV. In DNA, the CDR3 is TGTGCCAGCAGCGTACAGGGTACGGATGGCTACACCTTC. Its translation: CASSVQGTDGYTF.

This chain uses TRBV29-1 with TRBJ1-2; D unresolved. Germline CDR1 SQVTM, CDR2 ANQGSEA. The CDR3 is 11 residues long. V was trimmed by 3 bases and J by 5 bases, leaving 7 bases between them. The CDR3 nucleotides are TGCAGCGTTGATAAACAGTATGGCTACACCTTC. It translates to CSVDKQYGYTF.

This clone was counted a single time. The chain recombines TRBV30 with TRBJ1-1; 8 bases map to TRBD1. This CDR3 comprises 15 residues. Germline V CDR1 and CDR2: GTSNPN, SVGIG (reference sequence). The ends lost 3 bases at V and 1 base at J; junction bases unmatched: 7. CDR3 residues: CAWRFSGGTNTEAFF. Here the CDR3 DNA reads TGTGCCTGGAGATTTTCAGGGGGCACGAACACTGAAGCTTTCTTT.

The CDR3 spells CASSQDNQPQHF. The CDR3 nucleotides read TGCGCCAGCAGCCAAGACAATCAGCCCCAGCATTTT. V usage is TRBV4-3 and J usage is TRBJ1-5; D remains ambiguous. The germline gives CDR1 LGHNA, CDR2 YSLEER. V lost 0 bases to trimming and J lost 3 bases, with 0 bases between them. The CDR3 runs to 12 residues.

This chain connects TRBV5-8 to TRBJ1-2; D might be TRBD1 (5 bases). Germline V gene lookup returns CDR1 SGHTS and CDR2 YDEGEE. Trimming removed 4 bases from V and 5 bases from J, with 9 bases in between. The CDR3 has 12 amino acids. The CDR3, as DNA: TGTGCCAGCAGCCGTGGGGGGTATGGCTACACCTTC. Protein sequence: CASSRGGYGYTF.

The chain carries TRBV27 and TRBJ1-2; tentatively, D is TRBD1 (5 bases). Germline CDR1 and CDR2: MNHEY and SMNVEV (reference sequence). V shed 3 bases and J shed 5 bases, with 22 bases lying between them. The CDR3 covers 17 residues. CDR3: CASSFLGTHPEIYGYTF. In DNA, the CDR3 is TGTGCCAGCAGTTTCTTGGGGACTCACCCAGAGATATATGGCTACACCTTC.

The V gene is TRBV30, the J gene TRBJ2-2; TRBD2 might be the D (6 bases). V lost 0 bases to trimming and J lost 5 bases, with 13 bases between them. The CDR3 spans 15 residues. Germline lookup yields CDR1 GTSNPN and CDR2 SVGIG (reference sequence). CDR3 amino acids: CAWSVRSGLTGELFF. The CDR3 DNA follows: TGTGCCTGGAGTGTACGTAGCGGCCTTACCGGGGAGCTGTTTTTT.

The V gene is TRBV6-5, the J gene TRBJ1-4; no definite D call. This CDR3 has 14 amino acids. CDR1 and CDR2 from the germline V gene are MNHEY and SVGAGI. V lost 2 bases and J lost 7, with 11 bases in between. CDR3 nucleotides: TGTGCCAGCAGTTACGAACGGAAGGGTGAAAAACTGTTTTTT. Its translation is CASSYERKGEKLFF.

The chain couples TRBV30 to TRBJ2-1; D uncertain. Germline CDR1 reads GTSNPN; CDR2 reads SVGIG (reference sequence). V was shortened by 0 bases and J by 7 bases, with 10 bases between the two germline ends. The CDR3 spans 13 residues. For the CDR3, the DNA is TGTGCCTGGAGTGTACTGTTAGAAAATGAGCAGTTCTTC. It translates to CAWSVLLENEQFF.

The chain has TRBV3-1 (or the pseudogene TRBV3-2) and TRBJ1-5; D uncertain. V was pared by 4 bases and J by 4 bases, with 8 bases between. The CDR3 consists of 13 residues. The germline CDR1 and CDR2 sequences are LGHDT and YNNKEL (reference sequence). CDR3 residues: CASSPSTNQPQHF. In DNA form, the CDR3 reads TGTGCCAGCAGCCCGTCGACGAATCAGCCCCAGCATTTT.

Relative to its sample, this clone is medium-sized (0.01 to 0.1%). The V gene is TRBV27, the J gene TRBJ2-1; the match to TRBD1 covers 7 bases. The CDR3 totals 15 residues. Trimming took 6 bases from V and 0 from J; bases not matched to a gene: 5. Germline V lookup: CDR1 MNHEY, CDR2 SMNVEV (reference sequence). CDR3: CASSWGQSSYNEQFF. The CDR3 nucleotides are TGTGCCAGCAGCTGGGGACAGAGCTCCTACAATGAGCAGTTCTTC.

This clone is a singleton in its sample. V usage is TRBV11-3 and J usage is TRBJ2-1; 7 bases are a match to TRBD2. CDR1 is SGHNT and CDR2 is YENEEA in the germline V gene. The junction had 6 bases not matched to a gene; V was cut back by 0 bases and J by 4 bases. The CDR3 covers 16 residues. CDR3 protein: CASSLDGPGGYNEQFF. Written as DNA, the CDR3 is TGTGCCAGCAGCTTAGATGGCCCCGGGGGGTACAATGAGCAGTTCTTC.

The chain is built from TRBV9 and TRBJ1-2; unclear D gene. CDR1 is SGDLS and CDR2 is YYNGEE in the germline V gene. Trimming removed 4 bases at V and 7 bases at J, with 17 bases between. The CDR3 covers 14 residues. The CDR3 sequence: CASSSADDGSGYTF. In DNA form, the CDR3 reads TGTGCCAGCAGCTCCGCGGACGATGGAAGTGGCTACACCTTC.

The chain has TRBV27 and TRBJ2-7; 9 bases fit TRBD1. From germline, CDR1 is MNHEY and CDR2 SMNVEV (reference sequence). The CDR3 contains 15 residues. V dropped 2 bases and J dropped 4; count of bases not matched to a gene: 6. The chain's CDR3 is CASSLGTGGGYEQYF. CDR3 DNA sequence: TGTGCCAGCAGTTTAGGAACAGGGGGCGGTTACGAGCAGTACTTC.

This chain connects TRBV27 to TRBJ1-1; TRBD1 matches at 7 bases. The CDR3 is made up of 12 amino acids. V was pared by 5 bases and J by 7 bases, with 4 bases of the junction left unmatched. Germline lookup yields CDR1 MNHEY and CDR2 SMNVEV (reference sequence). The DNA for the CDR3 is TGTGCCAGCAGTCGCAGGGGGGATGAAGCTTTCTTT. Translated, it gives CASSRRGDEAFF.

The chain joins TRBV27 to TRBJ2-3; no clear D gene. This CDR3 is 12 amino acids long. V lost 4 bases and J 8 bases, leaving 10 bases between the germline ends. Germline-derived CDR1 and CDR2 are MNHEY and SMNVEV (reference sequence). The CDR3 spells CASSSGGGTQYF. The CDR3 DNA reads TGTGCCAGCAGTTCTGGTGGTGGTACGCAGTATTTT.

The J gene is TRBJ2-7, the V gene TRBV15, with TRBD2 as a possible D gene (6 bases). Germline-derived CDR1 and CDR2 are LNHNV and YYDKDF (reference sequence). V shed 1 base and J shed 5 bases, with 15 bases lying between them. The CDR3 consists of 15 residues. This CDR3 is CATSRAGRGGDEQYF. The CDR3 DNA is TGTGCCACCAGCAGAGCCGGACGGGGAGGCGACGAGCAGTACTTC. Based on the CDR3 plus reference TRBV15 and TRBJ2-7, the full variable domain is DAMVIQNPRYQVTQFGKPVTLSCSQTLNHNVMYWYQQKSSQAPKLLFHYYDKDFNNEADTPDNFQSRRPNTSFCFLDIRSPGLGDTAMYLCATSRAGRGGDEQYFGPGTRLTVT.

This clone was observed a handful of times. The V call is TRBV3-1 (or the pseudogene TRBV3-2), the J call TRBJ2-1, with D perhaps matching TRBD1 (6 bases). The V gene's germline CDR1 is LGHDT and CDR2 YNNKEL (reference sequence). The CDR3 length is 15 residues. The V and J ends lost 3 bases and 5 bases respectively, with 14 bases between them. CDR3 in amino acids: CASSQGTRGDNEQFF. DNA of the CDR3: TGTGCCAGCAGCCAGGGTACCAGGGGAGACAATGAGCAGTTCTTC.

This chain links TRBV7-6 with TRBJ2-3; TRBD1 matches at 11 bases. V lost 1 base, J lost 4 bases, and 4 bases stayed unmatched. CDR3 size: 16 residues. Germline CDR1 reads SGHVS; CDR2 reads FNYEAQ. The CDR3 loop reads CASSLGGQGVADTQYF. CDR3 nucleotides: TGTGCCAGCAGCTTAGGGGGACAGGGGGTGGCAGATACGCAGTATTTT.